What follows are 30 T cell receptor beta chains derived from one specimen sequenced in a study of spatial heterogeneity in lung cancer. Study-wide findings and caveats: Mutation counts in tumors were tracked by counts of expanded intratumoral alpha and beta TCRs.

TCRdb reanalysed the 5' RACE reads using MiXCR and keeps one entry per CDR3 protein. The repertoire holds 2,300 or so distinct CDR3 sequences, with 22% as singletons. No cognate antigen is known for these TCRs. Noted time point: sample taken at primary tumor resection. The source material was lung tumor tissue, sampled at surgery. All receptors come from a male donor with early-stage non-small cell lung cancer.

With respect to this clonotype: This beta chain appears as a stray read in a library generated for alpha chains; its size is not informative. V gene TRBV9 combines with J gene TRBJ2-5; 7 bases are shared with TRBD1. The CDR3 length is 16 residues. The germline gives CDR1 SGDLS, CDR2 YYNGEE. Trimming cost V 0 bases and J 4 bases; bases outside gene matches: 9. The CDR3 loop reads CASSVGSLTGLETQYF. CDR3 nucleotides: TGTGCCAGCAGCGTAGGCTCTTTGACAGGGTTAGAGACCCAGTACTTC.

By share of the sample, this clonotype is medium-sized. Being off target in a library aimed at alpha chains, this beta chain has a size of little meaning. V usage is TRBV7-9 and J usage is TRBJ1-6; no firm D call. V was pared by 1 base and J by 7 bases, with 5 bases between. The CDR3 consists of 13 residues. Germline lookup yields CDR1 SEHNR and CDR2 FQNEAQ (reference sequence). The CDR3 protein is CASSLVQNSPLHF. CDR3 DNA sequence: TGTGCCAGCAGCTTAGTACAGAATTCACCCCTCCACTTT.

In the case of this clonotype: A library made for alpha chains picked up this beta chain off target, so its size means little. CDR3 DNA: TGTGCCAGCAGCTGGAACAGGAACACTGAAGCTTTCTTT. This sequence encodes CASSWNRNTEAFF. The chain uses TRBV14 and TRBJ1-1; no reliable D call. The ends were cut back, 5 bases at V and 1 base at J, with 8 bases in the middle. CDR3 size: 13 residues. Germline V gives CDR1 SGHDN, CDR2 FVKESK.

By sample share, this clonotype is medium-sized. Because the library targeted alpha chains, this beta chain is an off-target read whose size means little. The genes are TRBV6-2 or TRBV6-3 and TRBJ1-6; TRBD1 matches 7 bases. Germline V CDR1 and CDR2: MNHEY, SVGEGT. This CDR3 spans 15 amino acids. V trimming: 7 bases; J trimming: 6 bases; junction bases outside the gene matches: 9. The CDR3 is CASILTGTANSPLHF. DNA of the CDR3: TGTGCCAGCATCCTTACCGGGACAGCTAATTCACCCCTCCACTTT.

As to this clonotype: This beta chain lies outside the target of a library built for alpha chains; its clone size means little. The genes are TRBV20-1 and TRBJ2-1; perhaps TRBD2 as D (5 bases). CDR3 size: 15 residues. Trimming removed 5 bases from V and 5 bases from J, with 19 bases in between. Germline lookup yields CDR1 DFQATT and CDR2 SNEGSKA (reference sequence). CDR3 coding DNA: TGCAGTGCTGTGGGCCGGGGAACGGGCCACAATGAGCAGTTCTTC. Its protein product is CSAVGRGTGHNEQFF.

Many counts were recorded for this clonotype. This beta chain lies outside the target of a library built for alpha chains; its clone size means little. In DNA, the CDR3 is TGTGCCAGCAGTCTGGACTATGGCTACACCTTC. Translating gives CASSLDYGYTF. The V call is TRBV12-3 or TRBV12-4, the J call TRBJ1-2, with D unclear. This CDR3 is built from 11 residues. Deletions cut 5 bases from V and 3 bases from J, with 4 bases between.

Relative to its sample, this clonotype is medium-sized. Since it is a stray read in a library aimed at alpha chains, this beta chain has a size that is not meaningful. V usage is TRBV28 and J usage is TRBJ2-3, with D perhaps TRBD1 (6 bases). CDR1 MDHEN and CDR2 SYDVKM come from the germline V gene. CDR3 size: 14 residues. V was trimmed by 6 bases and J by 3 bases, leaving 13 bases between them. The CDR3 here is CASSPWTETDTQYF. DNA for the CDR3: TGTGCCAGCAGCCCCTGGACAGAAACAGATACGCAGTATTTT.

As concerns this clonotype: This beta chain was picked up by a library intended for alpha chains and is off target, so its count carries little meaning. The V gene is TRBV20-1, the J gene TRBJ1-2; 8 bases are a match to TRBD1. The CDR3 is made up of 13 amino acids. Looked up from germline, CDR1 is DFQATT and CDR2 is SNEGSKA (reference sequence). Unmatched junction bases numbered 4, after V lost 3 bases and J lost 4 bases. CDR3 region: CSASGQGGYGYTF. The CDR3 bases are TGCAGTGCTAGTGGACAGGGAGGCTATGGCTACACCTTC.

There are a few counts of this clonotype. This beta chain is a stray sequence in a library constructed for alpha chains; its clone size is not meaningful. The chain links TRBV20-1 to TRBJ2-7; the D call may be TRBD1 or TRBD2 (5 bases each). Trimming cost V 5 bases and J 0 bases, with 14 bases left between them. This CDR3 contains 14 residues. Germline CDR1 is DFQATT and CDR2 is SNEGSKA (reference sequence). CDR3 nucleotides: TGCAGTGCTGATGGGACGGGAAGCTCCTACGAGCAGTACTTC. Its translation is CSADGTGSSYEQYF.

Comments on this clonotype: This beta chain is an off-target read within a library intended for alpha chains, so its frequency means little. The chain joins TRBV12-3 or TRBV12-4 to TRBJ2-1; TRBD1 matches at 7 bases. The CDR3 has 12 amino acids. The ends lost 7 bases at V and 6 bases at J; junction bases unmatched: 3. This CDR3 reads CASTPGGNEQFF. Here the CDR3 DNA reads TGTGCCAGCACCCCAGGGGGCAATGAGCAGTTCTTC.

This clonotype is categorized as medium-sized. Because this beta chain is a stray read in a library intended to capture alpha chains, its abundance should not be given much weight. The chain uses TRBV4-1 and TRBJ1-4, with 11 bases that match TRBD1. Germline-derived CDR1 and CDR2 are MGHRA and YSYEKL. The V gene end was trimmed by 0 bases and the J gene end by 7 bases; junction bases not matched to a gene: 4. CDR3 length: 16 amino acids. The CDR3 DNA sequence: TGCGCCAGCAGCCAAGATGGGACAGGGGGTTTTGAAAAACTGTTTTTT. It encodes CASSQDGTGGFEKLFF.

There are many counts of this clonotype. This beta chain appears as a stray read in a library generated for alpha chains; its size is not informative. The chain has TRBV3-1 and TRBJ1-4; TRBD1 might be the D (5 bases). CDR1 is LGHDT, CDR2 YNNKEL, per germline (reference sequence). V lost 7 bases and J 5 bases, leaving 17 bases between the germline ends. The CDR3 is 15 residues long. CDR3 residues: CASTFLRTGNEKLFF. The CDR3 nucleotides read TGTGCCAGCACCTTTCTCCGAACAGGAAATGAAAAACTGTTTTTT. The whole variable domain, remainder taken from reference TRBV3-1 and TRBJ1-4, is DTAVSQTPKYLVTQMGNDKSIKCEQNLGHDTMYWYKQDSKKFLKIMFSYNNKELIINETVPNRFSPKSPDKAHLNLHINSLELGDSAVYFCASTFLRTGNEKLFFGSGTQLSVL.

This clonotype is labeled medium-sized. The junction departs from germline at one end; a sequencing error may be responsible. The library was built for alpha chains, so this beta chain is an off-target read and its size means little. This chain uses TRBV3-1 with TRBJ1-5; tentatively, D is TRBD1 (5 bases). The CDR3 has 15 amino acids. Germline CDR1 is LGHDT and CDR2 is YNNKEL (reference sequence). The CDR3 region has the DNA TGTGCCAGCAGCCAAGGGACACGAGGCCGTCAGCGCCAGCATTTT. Translating it yields CASSQGTRGRQRQHF.

This clonotype rates as medium-sized (0.01 to 0.1%). Since it is a stray read in a library aimed at alpha chains, this beta chain has a size that is not meaningful. The J gene is TRBJ1-5, the V gene TRBV4-2, with TRBD1 matching 8 bases. CDR3 size: 16 residues. CDR1 and CDR2 (germline): LGHNA, YNFKEQ. J gave up 7 bases and V 4 bases, and 12 bases lay outside the gene matches. The CDR3, as DNA: TGTGCCAGCAGCCTAAATGCAGGGGGCAGTTGGCAGCCCCAGCATTTT. Its protein is CASSLNAGGSWQPQHF.

This clonotype has only a few counts. This beta chain is an unintended read in a library built for alpha chains; its size means little. The rearrangement joins TRBV6-5 to TRBJ2-7; D is undetermined. V lost 3 bases, J lost 6 bases, and 12 bases lay in between. This CDR3 region has 13 residues. CDR1 and CDR2 (germline): MNHEY, SVGAGI. In DNA form, the CDR3 reads TGTGCCAGCAGTTATACAGCCCCCGGCGAGCAGTACTTC. Protein: CASSYTAPGEQYF.

This clonotype was detected a few times. This beta chain appears as a stray read in a library generated for alpha chains; its size is not informative. The rearrangement uses TRBV14 and TRBJ2-1; TRBD2 aligns across 8 bases. Germline V lookup: CDR1 SGHDN, CDR2 FVKESK. The junction had 20 bases not matched to a gene; V was cut back by 4 bases and J by 3 bases. This CDR3 spans 20 amino acids. CDR3 nucleotides: TGTGCCAGCAGCCCCTCGTGGGGTAAGCTAGCGGGTTCCTTCTACAATGAGCAGTTCTTC. Translated: CASSPSWGKLAGSFYNEQFF.

This clonotype was seen ten or more times. In a library made to pick up alpha chains, this beta chain is a stray read with a size that means little. The chain has TRBV21-1 and TRBJ2-1. TRBV21-1 is shown as a pseudogene. This CDR3 spans 16 amino acids. CDR3 sequence: CASSSRHSTSYNEQFF. CDR3 nucleotide sequence: TGTGCCAGCAGCAGTAGGCACTCAACTTCCTACAATGAGCAGTTCTTC.

In its sample, this clonotype ranks as medium-sized. For a library built for alpha chains, this beta chain is a stray read; little rests on its size. The chain links TRBV6-2 or TRBV6-3 to TRBJ1-2; no clear D. Trimming removed 4 bases at V and 4 bases at J, with 10 bases between. The CDR3 runs 13 residues. Germline lookup yields CDR1 MNHEY and CDR2 SVGEGT. As DNA, the CDR3 is TGTGCCAGCAGTTCGCCGGGGTTCTATGGCTACACCTTC. Residues: CASSSPGFYGYTF.

On this clonotype itself: The library was designed around alpha chains, so this beta chain is a stray read whose abundance carries little weight. The CDR3 loop reads CSAASPGLPSYNEQFF. DNA for the CDR3: TGCAGTGCTGCTTCACCGGGACTGCCGTCCTACAATGAGCAGTTCTTC. This sequence joins TRBV20-1 and TRBJ2-1; perhaps TRBD2 as D (6 bases). The CDR3 has 16 amino acids. V dropped 5 bases and J dropped 1 base, with 18 bases sitting between them. Germline V gene data show CDR1 as DFQATT and CDR2 as SNEGSKA (reference sequence).

In its sample, this clonotype is large. The library was designed around alpha chains, so this beta chain is a stray read whose abundance carries little weight. The chain couples TRBV6-5 to TRBJ1-4; 7 positions agree with TRBD1. This CDR3 region has 14 residues. Germline CDR1 is MNHEY and CDR2 is SVGAGI. The junction had 6 bases not matched to a gene; V was cut back by 6 bases and J by 5 bases. CDR3 in amino acids: CASRRDRRNEKLFF. The CDR3 DNA reads TGTGCCAGCAGGAGGGACAGACGGAATGAAAAACTGTTTTTT.

This clonotype counts as medium-sized. The library was built for alpha chains, so this beta chain is an off-target read and its size means little. This sequence joins TRBV5-6 and TRBJ1-1; D is undetermined. The germline CDR1 and CDR2 sequences are SGHDT and YYEEEE. V was clipped by 2 bases and J by 5 bases, with 10 bases between them. This CDR3 region has 13 residues. The CDR3 DNA is TGTGCCAGCAGCTTCCTTCGGGGAACTGAAGCTTTCTTT. It encodes CASSFLRGTEAFF.

On this clonotype itself: This beta chain lies outside the target of a library built for alpha chains; its clone size means little. V usage is TRBV9 and J usage is TRBJ2-7, with D possibly TRBD1 on 6 matching bases. The CDR3 spans 13 residues. The germline V gene encodes CDR1 SGDLS and CDR2 YYNGEE. Trimming took off 5 bases at V and 5 bases at J, with 14 bases between the two ends. The CDR3 DNA sequence: TGTGCCAGCAGTGCCCGGGACATTGACGAGCAGTACTTC. Protein product: CASSARDIDEQYF. The variable domain in full, completed from reference TRBV9 and TRBJ2-7, reads DSGVTQTPKHLITATGQRVTLRCSPRSGDLSVYWYQQSLDQGLQFLIQYYNGEERAKGNILERFSAQQFPDLHSELNLSSLELGDSALYFCASSARDIDEQYFGPGTRLTVT.

This clonotype is labeled as large. Since the library was made to target alpha chains, this beta chain is a stray read and its abundance is not meaningful. The chain uses TRBV24-1 and TRBJ2-1; D could derive from TRBD1 or TRBD2 (6 bases each). V was pared by 5 bases and J by 7 bases, with 14 bases between. Germline V gives CDR1 KGHDR, CDR2 SFDVKD. CDR3 length: 14 amino acids. The CDR3 DNA sequence: TGTGCCACCAGTGGTACCCTAGGGGGGAATGAGCAGTTCTTC. As protein: CATSGTLGGNEQFF.

This clonotype counts as medium-sized (0.01 to 0.1%). The library was built for alpha chains, so this beta chain is an off-target read and its size means little. J is TRBJ1-2 and V is TRBV28; D is undetermined. Germline loops: CDR1 MDHEN, CDR2 SYDVKM. Deletions cut 3 bases from V and 0 bases from J, with 8 bases between. The CDR3 is made up of 14 amino acids. The CDR3 region has the DNA TGTGCCAGCAGTTTCGCAGGAGCTAACTATGGCTACACCTTC. It encodes CASSFAGANYGYTF.

A word on this clonotype: The library was prepared for alpha chains; this beta chain is a stray read, so its frequency means little. The chain has TRBV12-3 or TRBV12-4 and TRBJ2-1; the match to TRBD1 covers 9 bases. This CDR3 spans 16 amino acids. V gave up 5 bases and J gave up 7 bases; unmatched junction bases: 12. Here the CDR3 DNA reads TGTGCCAGCAGTCCGACAGGGGGACGACGGTTGAATGAGCAGTTCTTC. This codes for CASSPTGGRRLNEQFF.

This clonotype has a handful of counts. Being off target in a library aimed at alpha chains, this beta chain has a size of little meaning. J is TRBJ2-1 and V is TRBV4-3, with 14 bases aligning to TRBD2. This CDR3 contains 16 residues. V was clipped by 3 bases and J by 8 bases; unmatched bases: 6. Germline values: CDR1 LGHNA, CDR2 YSLEER. CDR3 sequence reads: CASSQTSGRALYEQFF. DNA for the CDR3: TGCGCCAGCAGCCAGACTAGCGGGAGGGCCCTCTATGAGCAGTTCTTC.

In the case of this clonotype: This beta chain came through as a stray read in a library set up for alpha chains, and its size says little. The genes are TRBV20-1 and TRBJ2-7; D gene unclear. The CDR3 is made up of 12 amino acids. The V gene lost 3 bases and the J gene lost 0 bases, with 6 bases spanning the gap. Germline CDR1 DFQATT, CDR2 SNEGSKA (reference sequence). This CDR3 is CSARISSYEQYF. CDR3 coding DNA: TGCAGTGCTAGGATTTCCTCCTACGAGCAGTACTTC.

This clonotype appeared many times. This beta chain slipped into a library made for alpha chains as a stray read, so its size is not meaningful. This chain connects TRBV6-5 to TRBJ2-5; D is undetermined. V was trimmed by 2 bases and J by 1 base, leaving 11 bases between them. The CDR3 has 15 amino acids. Germline CDR1 MNHEY, CDR2 SVGAGI. The CDR3 region is CASSYGNKIQETQYF. CDR3 DNA sequence: TGTGCCAGCAGTTACGGGAACAAAATCCAAGAGACCCAGTACTTC.

As concerns this clonotype: This beta chain turned up in a library designed for alpha chains; as an off-target read, its abundance says little. J is TRBJ1-5 and V is TRBV19; a possible D gene is TRBD1 (6 bases). V gave up 2 bases and J gave up 6 bases, with 14 bases separating them. Germline V gene sequence: CDR1 LNHDA, CDR2 SQIVND (reference sequence). The CDR3 has 15 residues. The CDR3 DNA reads as TGTGCCAGTAGTATAACAGGGAGTTGGATTCAGCCCCAGCATTTT. Its protein product is CASSITGSWIQPQHF.

Details on this clonotype: Since it is a stray read in a library aimed at alpha chains, this beta chain has a size that is not meaningful. V usage is TRBV28 and J usage is TRBJ1-2; 7 bases fit TRBD1. The V gene's germline CDR1 is MDHEN and CDR2 SYDVKM. V was clipped by 6 bases and J by 4 bases; unmatched bases: 8. The CDR3 extends over 14 amino acids. The CDR3 is CASSLGTAGYGYTF. The CDR3 DNA reads as TGTGCCAGCAGCTTGGGGACAGCTGGCTATGGCTACACCTTC.